A single sample is the source of the 28 T cell receptor beta chains below, sequenced in a study of blood T cell repertoires in COVID-19. Clones were read by immunoSEQ multiplex PCR, and TCRdb kept only the in-frame ones, dropping some. The sample includes around 260,000 clones, 91% of them seen just once. The source material was peripheral blood. These TCRs come from a person under 30 with COVID-19, enrolled during active disease.

The CDR3, as DNA: TGTGCCAGCAGCTACAGGGAGAACACTGAAGCTTTCTTT. Translation: CASSYRENTEAFF. The chain joins TRBV7-9 to TRBJ1-1; D is perhaps TRBD1 (6 bases). The V and J ends lost 4 bases and 1 base respectively, with 7 bases between them. Germline V CDR1 and CDR2: SEHNR, FQNEAQ (reference sequence). The CDR3 length is 13 residues.

The rearrangement links TRBV19 to TRBJ2-5; 9 nucleotides match TRBD1. In germline, CDR1 is LNHDA, CDR2 SQIVND (reference sequence). This CDR3 has 17 residues. Germline trimming cut 5 bases from V and 3 bases from J; bases unmatched to any gene: 13. The CDR3 sequence: CASSSSWTGVREETQYF. CDR3 DNA: TGTGCCAGTAGTTCAAGTTGGACAGGGGTACGGGAAGAGACCCAGTACTTC.

The genes are TRBV9 and TRBJ2-7; D might be TRBD1 (6 bases). V was shortened by 0 bases and J by 3 bases, with 10 bases between the two germline ends. Germline V gene lookup returns CDR1 SGDLS and CDR2 YYNGEE. This CDR3 spans 14 amino acids. As DNA, the CDR3 is TGTGCCAGCAGCGTAGGGAACAGGGACTACGAGCAGTACTTC. Its protein is CASSVGNRDYEQYF.

This clone was counted between two and nine times. The CDR3 region is CASSLNGANTGELFF. CDR3 DNA: TGCGCCAGCAGCTTGAACGGGGCGAACACCGGGGAGCTGTTTTTT. The chain links TRBV5-1 to TRBJ2-2; a possible D gene is TRBD2 (5 bases). Per germline, CDR1 SGHRS and CDR2 YFSETQ. This CDR3 spans 15 amino acids. The germline V and J ends were trimmed by 1 base and 0 bases, with 7 bases remaining between them.

This chain joins TRBV19 and TRBJ2-7, with D possibly matching TRBD1 (6 bases). Germline V gives CDR1 LNHDA, CDR2 SQIVND (reference sequence). The V gene lost 1 base and the J gene lost 6 bases, with 10 bases spanning the gap. This CDR3 region has 13 residues. The CDR3 DNA sequence: TGTGCCAGTAGTATAGCAGGGGAGTTCGAGCAGTACTTC. Encoded protein: CASSIAGEFEQYF.

This clone was detected once. The J gene is TRBJ1-3, the V gene TRBV7-2, with a weak D call TRBD1 (6 bases). Germline V CDR1 and CDR2: SGHTA, FQGNSA. The CDR3 has 15 residues. V dropped 1 base and J dropped 7 bases, with 14 bases sitting between them. The CDR3: CASSLGWGPMNTIYF. CDR3 bases: TGTGCCAGCAGCTTAGGGTGGGGGCCGATGAACACCATATATTTT.

The chain combines TRBV9 with TRBJ2-3; unclear D gene. V gave up 0 bases and J gave up 4 bases, with 9 bases separating them. The CDR3 runs to 14 residues. Per germline, CDR1 SGDLS and CDR2 YYNGEE. The CDR3 DNA reads as TGTGCCAGCAGCGTAGGGTTCGGTCCAGATACGCAGTATTTT. Protein: CASSVGFGPDTQYF.

The rearrangement uses TRBV2 and TRBJ2-3, with D maybe TRBD2 (7 bases). From germline, CDR1 is SNHLY and CDR2 FYNNEI. V gave up 6 bases and J gave up 1 base, with 11 bases separating them. This CDR3 region has 14 residues. The CDR3 DNA sequence: TGTGCCAGCAGGGGGGGGCCTCGCACAGATACGCAGTATTTT. Translating gives CASRGGPRTDTQYF.

V is TRBV7-2 and J is TRBJ2-3, with TRBD2 matching over 9 bases. The CDR3 is 16 residues long. With V trimmed by 2 bases and J by 7 bases, 10 bases remained unmatched. In germline, CDR1 is SGHTA, CDR2 FQGNSA. The CDR3, as DNA: TGTGCCAGCAGCTTAAGTATAGCGGGAGTTGGTAATACGCAGTATTTT. Protein sequence: CASSLSIAGVGNTQYF.

The chain joins TRBV19 to TRBJ2-7; D is possibly TRBD2 (7 bases). From germline, CDR1 is LNHDA and CDR2 SQIVND (reference sequence). The CDR3 spans 13 residues. Deletions cut 5 bases from V and 1 base from J, with 9 bases between. In DNA form, the CDR3 reads TGTGCCAGTAGTGAGGGGGGGTCCTACGAGCAGTACTTC. It specifies CASSEGGSYEQYF.

CDR3 in amino acids: CASRWTGDTEAFF. The CDR3 DNA reads TGTGCCAGTAGGTGGACAGGGGACACTGAAGCTTTCTTT. The V and J genes are TRBV19 and TRBJ1-1; 9 positions agree with TRBD1. The CDR3 extends over 13 amino acids. Germline lookup yields CDR1 LNHDA and CDR2 SQIVND (reference sequence). J was trimmed by 3 bases and V by 6 bases; bases with no gene match: 2.

The chain links TRBV21-1 to TRBJ2-2; no check of the table's D call, TRBD2, against the DNA was made. TRBV21-1 is a listed pseudogene. CDR3 length: 16 residues. For the CDR3, the DNA is TGTGCCAGCAGCTGCATTACCTCTACGAACACCGGGGAGCTGTTTTTT. Protein sequence: CASSCITSTNTGELFF.

This clone occurred once. This chain links TRBV4-1 with TRBJ1-4, with D maybe TRBD1 (5 bases). This CDR3 spans 17 amino acids. Trimming cost V 1 base and J 3 bases, with 15 bases left between them. Germline loops: CDR1 MGHRA, CDR2 YSYEKL. DNA of the CDR3: TGCGCCAGCAGCCAAGGTGTGGGGACTGGGTCTAATGAAAAACTGTTTTTT. Translating gives CASSQGVGTGSNEKLFF.

The V call is TRBV7-9, the J call TRBJ2-2; 10 positions match TRBD2. The trim removed 0 bases at V and 0 bases at J, leaving 1 base unmatched. Germline lookup yields CDR1 SEHNR and CDR2 FQNEAQ (reference sequence). This CDR3 region has 17 residues. The CDR3 DNA sequence: TGTGCCAGCAGCTTAGCCGGACTAGCGGCGAACACCGGGGAGCTGTTTTTT. Translation: CASSLAGLAANTGELFF.

The rearrangement links TRBV11-2 to TRBJ2-7; possibly TRBD1 for D (6 bases). V lost 5 bases, J lost 6 bases, and 17 bases lay in between. The CDR3 length is 14 residues. Germline CDR1 SGHAT, CDR2 FQNNGV. The CDR3 bases are TGTGCCAGCAGCCCCGGGACACTAAGCGGCGAGCAGTACTTC. Amino acid sequence: CASSPGTLSGEQYF.

The V gene is TRBV29-1, the J gene TRBJ1-2; D gene uncertain. Trimming took 4 bases from V and 6 from J, leaving 9 bases between them. The germline CDR1 and CDR2 sequences are SQVTM and ANQGSEA. The CDR3 is 11 residues long. The CDR3 reads CSVVVQDGYTF. The CDR3 nucleotides are TGCAGCGTTGTAGTGCAGGATGGCTACACCTTC.

V usage is TRBV9 and J usage is TRBJ1-1, with a weak D call TRBD1 (6 bases). V lost 4 bases, J lost 0 bases, and 22 bases lay in between. This CDR3 has 18 amino acids. Looked up from germline, CDR1 is SGDLS and CDR2 is YYNGEE. CDR3 bases: TGTGCCAGCAGCCGGGTCGGCACAGGGCCCTACATGAACACTGAAGCTTTCTTT. Translating it yields CASSRVGTGPYMNTEAFF.

The V and J genes are TRBV5-4 and TRBJ1-2; D is unclear. V shed 0 bases and J shed 0 bases, with 6 bases lying between them. Germline V CDR1 and CDR2: SGHNT, YYREEE (reference sequence). CDR3 length: 14 amino acids. The CDR3 coding sequence is TGTGCCAGCAGCTTGGACACAGCTAACTATGGCTACACCTTC. Its protein is CASSLDTANYGYTF. Full variable domain (rest looked up from reference TRBV5-4 and TRBJ1-2): ETGVTQSPTHLIKTRGQQVTLRCSSQSGHNTVSWYQQALGQGPQFIFQYYREEENGRGNFPPRFSGLQFPNYSSELNVNALELDDSALYLCASSLDTANYGYTFGSGTRLTVV.

The chain is built from TRBV6-5 and TRBJ1-2; D uncertain. Germline V gene lookup returns CDR1 MNHEY and CDR2 SVGAGI. V lost 2 bases and J lost 3, with 7 bases in between. This CDR3 is 13 amino acids long. The CDR3 protein is CASSYGRDYGYTF. The DNA for the CDR3 is TGTGCCAGCAGTTACGGGCGGGACTATGGCTACACCTTC.

The chain joins TRBV28 to TRBJ2-3; D is unresolved. The V gene's germline CDR1 is MDHEN and CDR2 SYDVKM. Trimming removed 2 bases at V and 0 bases at J, with 12 bases between. CDR3 length equals 16 residues. The CDR3: CASSLHEATSTDTQYF. CDR3 sequence (DNA): TGTGCCAGCAGTTTACACGAGGCTACTAGCACAGATACGCAGTATTTT.

This chain joins TRBV4-1 and TRBJ2-1, with 7 bases fitting TRBD1. V shed 1 base, J shed 0 bases, and the junction held 3 bases outside the gene matches. The CDR3 is 16 amino acids. In germline, CDR1 is MGHRA, CDR2 YSYEKL. CDR3 nucleotide sequence: TGCGCCAGCAGCCAAGGGAAGGGGGCCTCCTACAATGAGCAGTTCTTC. It specifies CASSQGKGASYNEQFF.

The chain links TRBV1 to TRBJ2-7; no check of the table's D call, TRBD2, against the DNA was made. TRBV1 is designated a pseudogene. The CDR3 totals 18 residues. The DNA for the CDR3 is TGCACCAGCAGCCAGGGGGCACTAGCGGGAGTACATTCCTACGAGCAGTACTTC. Residues: CTSSQGALAGVHSYEQYF.

V is TRBV27 and J is TRBJ2-1; 9 positions agree with TRBD2. The CDR3 totals 17 residues. Germline trimming cut 2 bases from V and 8 bases from J; bases unmatched to any gene: 13. In germline, CDR1 is MNHEY, CDR2 SMNVEV (reference sequence). The CDR3 loop is CASSLMAATSGFHEQFF. In DNA, the CDR3 is TGTGCCAGCAGTTTAATGGCAGCGACTAGCGGTTTCCATGAGCAGTTCTTC.

The CDR3 coding sequence is TGTGCCAGCAGCCTCCGAGAGAACACTGAAGCTTTCTTT. It encodes CASSLRENTEAFF. This chain uses TRBV6-2 or TRBV6-3 with TRBJ1-1; D is unresolved. The CDR3 consists of 13 residues. Germline values: CDR1 MNHEY, CDR2 SVGEGT. V lost 6 bases to trimming and J lost 1 base, with 9 bases between them.

This clone has only one observation. This sequence joins TRBV7-6 and TRBJ1-4, with 7 bases matching TRBD1. Per germline, CDR1 SGHVS and CDR2 FNYEAQ. The CDR3 extends over 15 amino acids. With V trimmed by 4 bases and J by 8 bases, 10 bases remained unmatched. The CDR3 region has the DNA TGTGCCAGCAGCTCGAACGGACAGGCGATAGAAAAACTGTTTTTT. It yields the protein CASSSNGQAIEKLFF.

This chain joins TRBV28 and TRBJ2-5, with D hard to call. Per the germline V gene, CDR1 is MDHEN and CDR2 is SYDVKM. The CDR3 sequence is 13 residues long. Trimming cost V 4 bases and J 1 base, with 7 bases left between them. The CDR3 region is CASSSPIQETQYF. CDR3 in DNA: TGTGCCAGCAGTTCCCCTATCCAAGAGACCCAGTACTTC.

V usage is TRBV3-1 (or the pseudogene TRBV3-2) and J usage is TRBJ2-3, with 16 bases fitting TRBD2. J lost 3 bases, V lost 4 bases, and 4 bases had no gene match. Germline assignment: CDR1 LGHDT and CDR2 YNNKEL (reference sequence). The CDR3 covers 17 residues. The CDR3 DNA reads TGTGCCAGCAGCCCGGGACTAGCGGGAGGGCCGACAGATACGCAGTATTTT. Translating gives CASSPGLAGGPTDTQYF.

The chain has TRBV18 and TRBJ2-3; 10 bases agree with TRBD2. Germline V CDR1 and CDR2: KGHSH, LQKENI. This CDR3 is built from 17 residues. J lost 3 bases, V lost 4 bases, and 10 bases had no gene match. The CDR3 loop is CASSRGASGSGTDTQYF. For the CDR3, the DNA is TGTGCCAGCTCACGCGGGGCTAGCGGGAGTGGGACAGATACGCAGTATTTT.